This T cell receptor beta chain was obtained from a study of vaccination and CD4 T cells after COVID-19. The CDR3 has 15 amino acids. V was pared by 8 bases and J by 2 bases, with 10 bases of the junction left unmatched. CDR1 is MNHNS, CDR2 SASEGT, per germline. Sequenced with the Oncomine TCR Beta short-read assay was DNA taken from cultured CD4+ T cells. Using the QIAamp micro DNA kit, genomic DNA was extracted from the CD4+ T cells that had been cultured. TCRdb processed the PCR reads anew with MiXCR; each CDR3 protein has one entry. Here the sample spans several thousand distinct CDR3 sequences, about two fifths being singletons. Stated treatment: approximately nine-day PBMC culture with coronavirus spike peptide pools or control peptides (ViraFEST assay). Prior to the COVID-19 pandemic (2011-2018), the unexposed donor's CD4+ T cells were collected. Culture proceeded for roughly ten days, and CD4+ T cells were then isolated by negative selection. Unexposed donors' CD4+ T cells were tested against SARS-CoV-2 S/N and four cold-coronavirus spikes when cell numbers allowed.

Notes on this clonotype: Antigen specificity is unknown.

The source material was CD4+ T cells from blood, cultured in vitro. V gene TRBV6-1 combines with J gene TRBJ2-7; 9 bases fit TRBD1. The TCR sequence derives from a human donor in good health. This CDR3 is CASGTKTGGTYEQYF. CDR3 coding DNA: TGTGCCAGCGGAACCAAGACAGGGGGAACCTACGAGCAGTACTTC.